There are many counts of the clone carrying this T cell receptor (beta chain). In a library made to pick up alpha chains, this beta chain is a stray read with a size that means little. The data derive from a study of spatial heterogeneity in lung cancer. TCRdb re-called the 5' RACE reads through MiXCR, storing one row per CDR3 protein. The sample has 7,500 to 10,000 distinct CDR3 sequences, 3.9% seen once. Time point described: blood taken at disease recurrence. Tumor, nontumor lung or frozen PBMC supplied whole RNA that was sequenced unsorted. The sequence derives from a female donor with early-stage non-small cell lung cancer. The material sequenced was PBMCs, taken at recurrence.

CDR3 residues: CASTGTGDNEQFF. The DNA of the CDR3 is TGCGCCAGCACAGGGACAGGGGACAATGAGCAGTTCTTC. The J gene is TRBJ2-1, the V gene TRBV5-1, with 10 positions matching TRBD1. The CDR3 consists of 13 residues. Germline V gives CDR1 SGHRS, CDR2 YFSETQ. The junction had 2 bases not matched to a gene; V was cut back by 6 bases and J by 5 bases.